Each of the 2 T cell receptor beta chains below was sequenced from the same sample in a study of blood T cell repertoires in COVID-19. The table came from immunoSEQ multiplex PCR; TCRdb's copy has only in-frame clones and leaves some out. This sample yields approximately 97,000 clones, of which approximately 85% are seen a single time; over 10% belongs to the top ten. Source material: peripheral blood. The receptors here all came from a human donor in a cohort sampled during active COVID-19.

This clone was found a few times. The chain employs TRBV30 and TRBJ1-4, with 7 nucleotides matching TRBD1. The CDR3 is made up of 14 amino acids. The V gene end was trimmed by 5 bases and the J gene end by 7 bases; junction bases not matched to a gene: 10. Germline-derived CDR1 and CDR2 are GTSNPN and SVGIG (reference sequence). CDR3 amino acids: CAWDSGTATEKLFF. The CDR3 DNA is TGTGCCTGGGATTCCGGGACAGCGACTGAAAAACTGTTTTTT. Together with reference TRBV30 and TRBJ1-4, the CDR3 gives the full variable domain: SQTIHQWPATLVQPVGSPLSLECTVEGTSNPNLYWYRQAAGRGLQLLFYSVGIGQISSEVPQNLSASRPQDRQFILSSKKLLLSDSGFYLCAWDSGTATEKLFFGSGTQLSVL.

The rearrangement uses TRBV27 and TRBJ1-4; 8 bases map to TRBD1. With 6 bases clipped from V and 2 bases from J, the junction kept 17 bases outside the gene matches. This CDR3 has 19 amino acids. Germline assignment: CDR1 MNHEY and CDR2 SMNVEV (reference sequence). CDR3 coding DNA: TGTGCCAGCAGGGTTCTTGGACAGGGCCCCCCCAAGACTAATGAAAAACTGTTTTTT. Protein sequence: CASRVLGQGPPKTNEKLFF.